This T cell receptor beta chain comes out of a study of shared clonotypes between healthy human individuals. Trimming cost V 3 bases and J 6 bases; bases outside gene matches: 4. The CDR3 runs 14 residues. Per germline, CDR1 SGHNT and CDR2 YYREEE (reference sequence). Findings of the study overall: It was the non-shared clonotypes that had lower generation probabilities than clonotypes shared by all four donors. With several donors compared, 5% to 5.5% of naive CD4 clonotypes were shared.

For this clone: Its specificity is unknown.

Per sorted-subset replicate PCR, input was approximately 180 ng DNA, representing tens of thousands of T cell genomes. Clones were read by immunoSEQ multiplex PCR, and TCRdb kept only the in-frame ones, dropping some. The sample has around 2,100,000 clones; approximately 95% are singletons. Cells designated naive CD8 were CD45RO-negative and were positively selected for CCR7, with terminally differentiated effector memory CD45RA+ cells excluded. The chain uses TRBV5-4 and TRBJ1-1; TRBD1 agrees at 11 bases. This TCR was sampled from a man aged 18 to 35 in good health. Sequencing was done on a sample of naive CD8+ T cells sorted from blood. CDR3 loop: CASSWTGGLAEAFF. The CDR3 nucleotides are TGTGCCAGCAGCTGGACAGGGGGCTTGGCTGAAGCTTTCTTT.